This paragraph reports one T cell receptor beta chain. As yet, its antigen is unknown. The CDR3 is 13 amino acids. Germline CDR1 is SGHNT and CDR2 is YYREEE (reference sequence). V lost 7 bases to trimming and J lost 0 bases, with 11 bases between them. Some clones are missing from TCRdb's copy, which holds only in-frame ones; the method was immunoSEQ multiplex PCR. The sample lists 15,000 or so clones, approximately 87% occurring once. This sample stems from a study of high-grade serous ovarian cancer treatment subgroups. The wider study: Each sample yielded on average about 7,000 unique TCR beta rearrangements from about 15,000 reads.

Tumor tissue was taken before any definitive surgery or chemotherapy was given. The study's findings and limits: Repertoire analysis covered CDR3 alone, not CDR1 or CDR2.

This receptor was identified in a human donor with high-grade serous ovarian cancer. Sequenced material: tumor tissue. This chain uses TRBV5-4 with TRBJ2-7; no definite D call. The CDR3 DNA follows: TGTGCCAGCCGTGACGCGTACTCCTACGAGCAGTACTTC. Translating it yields CASRDAYSYEQYF.